Here is one TCR beta chain with its context. What it binds is not known. The CDR3 is 14 residues long. Generated by immunoSEQ multiplex PCR, the TCRdb table keeps only in-frame clones and is missing some. The sample has about 200,000 clones, about 72% seen once. This entry comes from a study of cytotoxic CD8 clonotypes in ibrutinib-treated CLL. Overall study: For this cohort, patients were about a dozen relapsed/refractory and roughly 14 treatment-naive, while roughly 17 were IGHV unmutated. The response samples were taken once patients had been treated for a median of approximately twelve months, range 6 to 36. Study-wide results and caveats: Clonality rose at ibrutinib response and fell back toward baseline at progression.

The source material was PBMCs, sampled after 24 months of ibrutinib treatment. This rearrangement joins TRBV21-1 to TRBJ2-7; the table calls TRBD1, which could not be checked here. TRBV21-1 is marked as a pseudogene. This receptor was obtained from a human donor with chronic lymphocytic leukemia. The CDR3 sequence is CASSVDRKAHEQYF. The CDR3 DNA sequence: TGTGCCAGCAGTGTGGACAGGAAGGCTCACGAGCAGTACTTC.